The text below deals with one T cell receptor (beta chain). These data belong to a study of early T cells in non-severe SARS-CoV-2 infection. CDR1 and CDR2 from the germline V gene are SGHTA and FQGTGA. The CDR3 is 17 residues long. V was cut by 0 bases and J by 4 bases, with 17 bases left in between. Individual cDNA molecules were tagged with unique molecular identifiers. Each CDR3 protein gets one entry after TCRdb re-called the 5' RACE reads with MiXCR. The sample shows some 100,000 distinct CDR3 sequences, 14% to 15% of them seen only once. The sample taken for sequencing was whole blood. V and J are TRBV7-3 and TRBJ2-3; D may be TRBD1 (5 bases). This clonotype originated in an adult who was a healthcare worker with PCR-confirmed SARS-CoV-2 infection or an uninfected control (not recorded which). CDR3: CASSLTPAGKESDTQYF. CDR3 nucleotides: TGTGCCAGCAGCTTAACCCCCGCAGGGAAAGAGTCAGATACGCAGTATTTT.